The rows below give T cell receptor beta chains drawn from one sample of a study of blood T cells in healthy people across ages. TCRdb re-analysed the 5' RACE reads in MiXCR, keeping a single row per CDR3 protein. Among hundreds of thousands of distinct CDR3 sequences listed, roughly 20% were seen once. The sample taken for sequencing was blood. The receptor source for this set is a man between 65 and 85 years old in good health. Both conserved end residues are part of each CDR3. D genes are given only for firm matches. Expanded clones get a size class; other rows say once, few or many, or leave the size out.

j_call,clone_size,v_call,d_call,cdr3_aa,cdr3_nt
TRBJ2-7,.,TRBV5-1,TRBD2,CASSEASGNEQYF,TGCGCCAGCAGCGAAGCTAGCGGGAACGAGCAGTACTTC
TRBJ1-2,.,TRBV3-1,.,CASSQLGAARGYTF,TGTGCCAGCAGCCAATTGGGGGCCGCCAGAGGCTACACCTTC
TRBJ2-1,.,TRBV7-8,TRBD2,CASSLIKREYGNEQFF,TGTGCCAGCAGCCTAATCAAGCGGGAGTACGGCAATGAGCAGTTCTTC
TRBJ2-5,.,TRBV7-2,.,CASSPEGNQETQYF,TGTGCCAGCAGTCCTGAGGGGAATCAAGAGACCCAGTACTTC
TRBJ1-1,once,TRBV5-1,.,CASSSGGAPIEAFF,TGCGCCAGCAGCTCCGGGGGGGCGCCTATTGAAGCTTTCTTT
TRBJ2-6,.,TRBV5-1,.,CASTALGGNSGANVLTF,TGCGCCAGCACAGCCTTAGGGGGAAACTCTGGGGCCAACGTCCTGACTTTC
TRBJ2-4,.,TRBV5-1,.,CASSLVWTASDKNIQYF,TGCGCCAGCAGCTTGGTATGGACAGCCTCGGACAAAAACATTCAGTACTTC
TRBJ1-1,.,TRBV20-1,.,CSASDRGARGTEAFF,TGCAGTGCTAGTGACCGTGGGGCGAGGGGGACTGAAGCTTTCTTT
TRBJ2-1,many,TRBV12-5,.,CASGLGPYNEQFF,TGTGCTAGTGGTTTGGGGCCCTACAATGAGCAGTTCTTC
TRBJ1-2,.,TRBV3-1,.,CASSQARDTYGYTF,TGTGCCAGCAGCCAAGCGCGGGACACCTATGGCTACACCTTC
TRBJ2-4,.,TRBV3-1,.,CASSQGVKNIQYF,TGTGCCAGCAGCCAAGGGGTCAAAAACATTCAGTACTTC
TRBJ2-5,.,TRBV30,TRBD1,CAWSPYSGQGETQYF,TGTGCCTGGAGTCCTTACTCGGGACAGGGGGAGACCCAGTACTTC
TRBJ2-3,few,TRBV10-3,.,CAISERGPQGTDTQYF,TGTGCCATCAGTGAGAGAGGCCCCCAGGGCACAGATACGCAGTATTTT
TRBJ2-3,.,TRBV4-1,.,CASSQEEEPLIDTQYF,TGCGCCAGCAGCCAAGAGGAAGAACCCCTGATAGATACGCAGTATTTT
TRBJ2-2,.,TRBV19,.,CASSPHTPGKGPGELFF,TGTGCCAGTAGTCCCCATACCCCAGGGAAGGGTCCCGGGGAGCTGTTTTTT
TRBJ1-4,.,TRBV6-5,.,CASSYQWNEKLFF,TGTGCCAGCAGTTACCAATGGAATGAAAAACTGTTTTTT
TRBJ1-4,.,TRBV12-3/TRBV12-4,TRBD1,CASIALQGANEKLFF,TGTGCCAGCATTGCCTTACAGGGGGCGAATGAAAAACTGTTTTTT
TRBJ1-5,.,TRBV2,.,CASRRFYSNQPQHF,TGTGCCAGCAGAAGATTCTATAGCAATCAGCCCCAGCATTTT
TRBJ2-3,few,TRBV20-1,TRBD2,CSASHGLETDTQYF,TGCAGTGCTAGCCACGGACTAGAGACAGATACGCAGTATTTT
TRBJ1-4,few,TRBV29-1,.,CSAAWGSTNEKLFF,TGCAGCGCTGCTTGGGGATCAACTAATGAAAAACTGTTTTTT
TRBJ2-3,.,TRBV12-3/TRBV12-4,TRBD2,CASSFLRETVRGTDTQYF,TGTGCCAGCAGTTTCCTGCGGGAGACCGTTAGGGGCACAGATACGCAGTATTTT
TRBJ1-1,.,TRBV24-1,TRBD1,CATSDPRQGSTEAFF,TGTGCCACCAGTGACCCAAGACAGGGGAGCACTGAAGCTTTCTTT
TRBJ2-1,few,TRBV7-9,.,CASSLLTGIFEQFF,TGTGCCAGCAGCTTATTAACGGGTATTTTCGAGCAGTTCTTC
TRBJ2-1,.,TRBV24-1,TRBD2,CATSPPGLGSYNEQFF,TGTGCCACCAGTCCTCCGGGACTAGGCTCCTACAATGAGCAGTTCTTC
TRBJ2-2,.,TRBV5-1,TRBD1,CASSSNTGQGGTGELFF,TGCGCCAGCAGCTCGAACACCGGACAGGGGGGGACCGGGGAGCTGTTTTTT
TRBJ1-2,few,TRBV4-3,.,CASSQEGRYTF,TGCGCCAGCAGCCAAGAAGGTCGCTACACCTTC
TRBJ1-1,.,TRBV28,.,CASSPLKEDTEAFF,TGTGCCAGCAGTCCCTTAAAGGAGGACACTGAAGCTTTCTTT
TRBJ2-1,.,TRBV28,.,CASSAWQGARNEQFF,TGTGCCAGCAGTGCATGGCAGGGAGCTAGGAATGAGCAGTTCTTC
TRBJ1-1,.,TRBV13,.,CASSLLTTEAFF,TGTGCCAGCAGCTTACTTACGACTGAAGCTTTCTTT
TRBJ2-3,few,TRBV4-1,.,CASSQDPDPTDTQYF,TGCGCCAGCAGCCAAGATCCCGATCCCACAGATACGCAGTATTTT
TRBJ2-3,.,TRBV7-9,TRBD2,CASSLGGGLDTQYF,TGTGCCAGCAGCTTAGGCGGGGGGTTAGATACGCAGTATTTT
TRBJ1-1,.,TRBV20-1,.,CSARVWQGTEAFF,TGCAGTGCTAGAGTGTGGCAGGGCACTGAAGCTTTCTTT
TRBJ1-2,.,TRBV7-9,.,CASSSTVDYGYTF,TGTGCCAGCAGTTCTACGGTGGACTATGGCTACACCTTC
TRBJ2-3,few,TRBV18,.,CASSQLKQGRTSTDTQYF,TGTGCCAGCTCACAACTCAAGCAGGGGCGGACTAGCACAGATACGCAGTATTTT
TRBJ2-4,few,TRBV12-3/TRBV12-4,.,CASSLGGFRAKNIQYF,TGTGCCAGCAGTTTAGGGGGTTTCAGGGCCAAAAACATTCAGTACTTC
TRBJ2-5,few,TRBV11-2,.,CASSLEGLAYQETQYF,TGTGCCAGCAGCTTAGAGGGGCTCGCGTACCAAGAGACCCAGTACTTC
TRBJ2-7,.,TRBV5-1,.,CASSLEYRDNSYEQYF,TGCGCCAGCAGCTTGGAGTACCGGGACAACTCCTACGAGCAGTACTTC
TRBJ1-1,few,TRBV21-1,.,CASTLEENTEAFF,TGTGCCAGCACATTAGAGGAGAACACTGAAGCTTTCTTT
TRBJ2-3,.,TRBV20-1,TRBD2,CSASRAGVTPTQYF,TGCAGTGCCTCGAGAGCGGGAGTAACCCCAACGCAGTATTTT